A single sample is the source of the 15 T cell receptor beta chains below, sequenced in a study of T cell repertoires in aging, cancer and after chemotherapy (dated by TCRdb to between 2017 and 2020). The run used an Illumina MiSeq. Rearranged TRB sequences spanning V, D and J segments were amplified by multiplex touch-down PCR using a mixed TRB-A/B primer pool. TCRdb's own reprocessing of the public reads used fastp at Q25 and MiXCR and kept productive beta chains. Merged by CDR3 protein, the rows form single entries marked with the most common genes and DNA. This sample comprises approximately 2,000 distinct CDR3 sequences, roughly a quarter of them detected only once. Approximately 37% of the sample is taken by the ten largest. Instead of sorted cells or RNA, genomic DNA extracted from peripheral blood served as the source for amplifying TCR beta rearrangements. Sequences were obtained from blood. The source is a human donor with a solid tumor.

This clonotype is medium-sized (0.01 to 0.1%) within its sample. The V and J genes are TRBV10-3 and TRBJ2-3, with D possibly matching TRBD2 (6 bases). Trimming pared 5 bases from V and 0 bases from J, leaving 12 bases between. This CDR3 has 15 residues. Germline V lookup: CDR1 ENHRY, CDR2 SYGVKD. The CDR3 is CAISKGLTSTDTQYF. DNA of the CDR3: TGTGCCATCAGTAAAGGACTAACTAGCACAGATACGCAGTATTTT.

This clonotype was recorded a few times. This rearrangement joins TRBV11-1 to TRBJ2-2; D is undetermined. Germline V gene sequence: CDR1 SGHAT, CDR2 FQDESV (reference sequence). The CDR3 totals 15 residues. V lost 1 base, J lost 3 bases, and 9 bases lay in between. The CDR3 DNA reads TGTGCCAGCAGCTTAGAATCAGCAGACACCGGGGAGCTGTTTTTT. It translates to CASSLESADTGELFF.

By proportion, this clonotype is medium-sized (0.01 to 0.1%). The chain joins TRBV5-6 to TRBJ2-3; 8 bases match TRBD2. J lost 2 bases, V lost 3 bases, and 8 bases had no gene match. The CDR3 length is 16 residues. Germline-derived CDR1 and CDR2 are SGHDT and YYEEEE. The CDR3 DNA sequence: TGTGCCAGCAGCTGGGGTGGCGGGGGGCTCACAGATACGCAGTATTTT. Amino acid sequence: CASSWGGGGLTDTQYF.

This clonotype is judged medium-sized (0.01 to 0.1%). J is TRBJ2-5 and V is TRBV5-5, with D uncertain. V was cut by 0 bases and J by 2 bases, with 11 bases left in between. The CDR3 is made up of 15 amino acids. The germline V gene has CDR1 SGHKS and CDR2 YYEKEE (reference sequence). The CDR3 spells CASSLATLEQETQYF. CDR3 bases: TGTGCCAGCAGCTTGGCCACCTTAGAGCAAGAGACCCAGTACTTC.

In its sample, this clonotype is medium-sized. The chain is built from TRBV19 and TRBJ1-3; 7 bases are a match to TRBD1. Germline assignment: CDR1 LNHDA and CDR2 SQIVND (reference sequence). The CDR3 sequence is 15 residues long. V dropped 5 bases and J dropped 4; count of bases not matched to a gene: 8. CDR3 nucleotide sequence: TGTGCCAGTAGTGCGATGACAGGGTTAGGAAACACCATATATTTT. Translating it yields CASSAMTGLGNTIYF.

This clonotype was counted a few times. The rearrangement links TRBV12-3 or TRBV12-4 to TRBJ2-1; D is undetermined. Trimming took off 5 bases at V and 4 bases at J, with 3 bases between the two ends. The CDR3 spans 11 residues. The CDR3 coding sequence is TGTGCCAGCAGTCGTTACAATGAGCAGTTCTTC. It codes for CASSRYNEQFF.

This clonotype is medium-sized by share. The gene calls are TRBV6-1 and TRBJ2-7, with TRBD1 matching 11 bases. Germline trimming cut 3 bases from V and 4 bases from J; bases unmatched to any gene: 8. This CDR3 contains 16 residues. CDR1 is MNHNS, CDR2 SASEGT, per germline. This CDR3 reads CASSEGVGTGGYEQYF. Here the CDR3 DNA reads TGTGCCAGCAGTGAGGGCGTCGGGACAGGGGGATACGAGCAGTACTTC.

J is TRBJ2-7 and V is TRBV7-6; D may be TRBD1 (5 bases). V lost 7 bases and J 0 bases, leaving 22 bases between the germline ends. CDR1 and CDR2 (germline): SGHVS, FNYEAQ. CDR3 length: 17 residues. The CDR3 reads CASTYYSRATSSYEQYF. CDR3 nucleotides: TGTGCCAGCACTTACTACTCCAGGGCTACAAGCTCCTACGAGCAGTACTTC.

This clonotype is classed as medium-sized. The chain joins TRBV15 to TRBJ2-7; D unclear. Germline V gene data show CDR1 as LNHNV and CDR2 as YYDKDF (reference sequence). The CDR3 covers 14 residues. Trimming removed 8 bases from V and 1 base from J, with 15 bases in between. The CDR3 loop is CATDIHPCSYEQYF. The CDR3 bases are TGTGCCACCGATATCCACCCCTGTTCCTACGAGCAGTACTTC. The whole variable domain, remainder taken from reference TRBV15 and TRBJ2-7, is DAMVIQNPRYQVTQFGKPVTLSCSQTLNHNVMYWYQQKSSQAPKLLFHYYDKDFNNEADTPDNFQSRRPNTSFCFLDIRSPGLGDTAMYLCATDIHPCSYEQYFGPGTRLTVT.

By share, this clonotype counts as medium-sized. The CDR3 is CASSEDAGQLSYNEQFF. For the CDR3, the DNA is TGTGCCAGCAGTGAAGACGCTGGACAGCTATCCTACAATGAGCAGTTCTTC. The genes are TRBV6-1 and TRBJ2-1; a weak D match, TRBD1 (6 bases). With 1 base removed from V and 1 base from J, the gap between germline ends came to 14 bases. The CDR3 is made up of 17 amino acids. Germline V gives CDR1 MNHNS, CDR2 SASEGT.

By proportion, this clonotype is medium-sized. CDR3 nucleotides: TGTGCCATCAGTGGGGGAACGGGGTTCTATAATTCACCCCTCCACTTT. This codes for CAISGGTGFYNSPLHF. The chain is built from TRBV10-3 and TRBJ1-6; D is ambiguous. This CDR3 region has 16 residues. Germline loops: CDR1 ENHRY, CDR2 SYGVKD. Trimming removed 4 bases at V and 3 bases at J, with 13 bases between.

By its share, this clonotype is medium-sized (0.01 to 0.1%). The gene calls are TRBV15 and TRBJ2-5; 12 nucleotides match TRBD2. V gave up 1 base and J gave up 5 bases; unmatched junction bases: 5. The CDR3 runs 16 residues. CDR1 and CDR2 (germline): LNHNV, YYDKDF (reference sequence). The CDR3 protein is CATSRASGGAWETQYF. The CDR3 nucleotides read TGTGCCACCAGCAGAGCTAGCGGGGGGGCTTGGGAGACCCAGTACTTC.

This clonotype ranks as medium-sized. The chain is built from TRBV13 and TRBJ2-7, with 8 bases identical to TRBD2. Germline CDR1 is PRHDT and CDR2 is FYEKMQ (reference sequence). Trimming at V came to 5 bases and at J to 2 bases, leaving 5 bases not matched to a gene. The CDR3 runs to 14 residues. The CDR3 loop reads CASSQRGGPYEQYF. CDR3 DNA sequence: TGTGCCAGCAGCCAACGGGGGGGCCCCTACGAGCAGTACTTC.

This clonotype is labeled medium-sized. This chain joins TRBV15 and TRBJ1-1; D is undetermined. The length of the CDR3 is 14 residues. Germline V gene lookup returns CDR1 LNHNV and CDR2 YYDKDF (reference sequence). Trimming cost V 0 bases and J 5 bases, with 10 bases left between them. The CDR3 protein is CATSRDGVGTEAFF. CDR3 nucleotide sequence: TGTGCCACCAGCAGAGATGGGGTTGGTACTGAAGCTTTCTTT.

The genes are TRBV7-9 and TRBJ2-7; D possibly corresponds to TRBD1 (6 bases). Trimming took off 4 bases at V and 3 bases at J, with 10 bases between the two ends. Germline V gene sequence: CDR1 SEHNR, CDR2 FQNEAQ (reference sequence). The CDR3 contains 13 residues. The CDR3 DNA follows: TGTGCCAGCAGCTCAACAGGGTACTACGAGCAGTACTTC. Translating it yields CASSSTGYYEQYF.